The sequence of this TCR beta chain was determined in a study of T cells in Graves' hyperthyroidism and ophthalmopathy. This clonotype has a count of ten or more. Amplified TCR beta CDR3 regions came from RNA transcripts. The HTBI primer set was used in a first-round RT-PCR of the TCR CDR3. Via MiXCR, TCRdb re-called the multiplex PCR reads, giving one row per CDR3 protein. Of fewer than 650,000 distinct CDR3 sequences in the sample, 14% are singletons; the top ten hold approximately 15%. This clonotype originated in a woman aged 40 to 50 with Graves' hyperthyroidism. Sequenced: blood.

In DNA form, the CDR3 reads TGTGCCAGCAGTGAAGCGGGGACTAGCGGGAGACTCGCAGATACGCAGTATTTT. This translates into CASSEAGTSGRLADTQYF. The gene calls are TRBV6-1 and TRBJ2-3; 14 bases are shared with TRBD2. Germline values: CDR1 MNHNS, CDR2 SASEGT. The trim removed 0 bases at V and 4 bases at J, leaving 6 bases unmatched. The CDR3 is 18 amino acids.